The rows below give T cell receptor beta chains drawn from one sample of a study of blood T cell repertoires in COVID-19. TCRdb keeps only in-frame clones here, not all; method: immunoSEQ multiplex PCR. The data contain some 140,000 clones, 79% of them seen just once; the ten biggest clones take up approximately 3.6%. Sequenced input: peripheral blood. These receptors were obtained from a man in his 60s with acute or convalescent COVID-19. CDR3s include the opening cysteine and the closing phenylalanine or tryptophan. The order of the fields is CDR3 protein, CDR3 DNA, D gene, V gene, clone size, J gene. The D gene is left open where the match is weak. Only part of the rows carry a size: once, few, many, or a class if the clone is expanded.

CDR3aa: CASKPGQGRNQPQHF; CDR3nt: TGTGCCAGCAAGCCGGGACAGGGAAGAAATCAGCCCCAGCATTTT; d_gene: TRBD1; v_gene: TRBV27; abundance: few; j_gene: TRBJ1-5
CDR3aa: CASSVFRDSTVDEQFF; CDR3nt: TGTGCCAGCAGCGTTTTTCGGGACAGTACGGTCGATGAGCAGTTCTTC; d_gene: TRBD1; v_gene: TRBV9; abundance: NA; j_gene: TRBJ2-1
CDR3aa: CASSARVEAFF; CDR3nt: TGTGCCAGCAGTGCGCGAGTAGAAGCTTTCTTT; d_gene: NA; v_gene: TRBV2; abundance: NA; j_gene: TRBJ1-1
CDR3aa: CASSEATGWSNQPQHF; CDR3nt: TGTGCCAGCAGTGAAGCGACAGGTTGGAGCAATCAGCCCCAGCATTTT; d_gene: NA; v_gene: TRBV6-1; abundance: many; j_gene: TRBJ1-5
CDR3aa: CASTLTRGGEQYF; CDR3nt: TGTGCCAGCACCCTGACACGGGGTGGGGAGCAGTACTTC; d_gene: NA; v_gene: TRBV5-8; abundance: NA; j_gene: TRBJ2-7
CDR3aa: CATSGGWPETQYF; CDR3nt: TGCGCCACCTCGGGGGGGTGGCCTGAGACCCAGTACTTC; d_gene: TRBD2; v_gene: TRBV10-2; abundance: once; j_gene: TRBJ2-5
CDR3aa: CASSYGGSYEQYF; CDR3nt: TGTGCCAGCAGTTACGGAGGGTCTTACGAGCAGTACTTC; d_gene: NA; v_gene: TRBV6-2/TRBV6-3; abundance: few; j_gene: TRBJ2-7
CDR3aa: CASSHRQANTGELFF; CDR3nt: TGTGCCAGCAGCCACCGACAGGCAAACACCGGGGAGCTGTTTTTT; d_gene: NA; v_gene: TRBV11-2; abundance: once; j_gene: TRBJ2-2
CDR3aa: CASSLAARFQETQYF; CDR3nt: TGTGCCAGCAGCTTAGCAGCTCGGTTCCAAGAGACCCAGTACTTC; d_gene: NA; v_gene: TRBV7-2; abundance: once; j_gene: TRBJ2-5
CDR3aa: CASSFWGREYEQYF; CDR3nt: TGTGCCAGCAGCTTTTGGGGGAGGGAATACGAGCAGTACTTC; d_gene: TRBD2; v_gene: TRBV5-8; abundance: few; j_gene: TRBJ2-7
CDR3aa: CASSLDLGYNEQFF; CDR3nt: TGTGCCAGCAGCTTAGATCTAGGCTACAATGAGCAGTTCTTC; d_gene: NA; v_gene: TRBV7-6; abundance: NA; j_gene: TRBJ2-1
CDR3aa: CSARDRTEAFF; CDR3nt: TGCAGTGCTAGAGATCGGACTGAAGCTTTCTTT; d_gene: NA; v_gene: TRBV20-1; abundance: NA; j_gene: TRBJ1-1
CDR3aa: CATSESELYTDTQYF; CDR3nt: TGTGCCACCAGTGAATCCGAGTTGTACACAGATACGCAGTATTTT; d_gene: NA; v_gene: TRBV24-1; abundance: NA; j_gene: TRBJ2-3
CDR3aa: CASSSWGGPGYNEQFF; CDR3nt: TGTGCCAGCAGCTCCTGGGGAGGGCCAGGCTACAATGAGCAGTTCTTC; d_gene: TRBD2; v_gene: TRBV5-4; abundance: NA; j_gene: TRBJ2-1
CDR3aa: CASSWGGINTEAFF; CDR3nt: TGTGCCAGCAGTTGGGGGGGCATCAACACTGAAGCTTTCTTT; d_gene: NA; v_gene: TRBV28; abundance: few; j_gene: TRBJ1-1
CDR3aa: CASSFGTGLNSPLHF; CDR3nt: TGTGCCAGCAGTTTCGGGACAGGTCTCAATTCACCCCTCCACTTT; d_gene: TRBD1; v_gene: TRBV27; abundance: few; j_gene: TRBJ1-6
CDR3aa: CASRTARRPGWGTGELFF; CDR3nt: TGTGCCAGCCGGACAGCAAGGAGGCCCGGCTGGGGCACCGGGGAGCTGTTTTTT; d_gene: NA; v_gene: TRBV28; abundance: NA; j_gene: TRBJ2-2
CDR3aa: CASSPQGNTIYF; CDR3nt: TGTGCCAGCAGCCCCCAGGGAAACACCATATATTTT; d_gene: NA; v_gene: TRBV7-9; abundance: NA; j_gene: TRBJ1-3
CDR3aa: CATSDRVTATDTQYF; CDR3nt: TGTGCCACCAGTGACCGGGTGACAGCCACAGATACGCAGTATTTT; d_gene: NA; v_gene: TRBV24-1; abundance: NA; j_gene: TRBJ2-3
CDR3aa: CASSLAGESTEAFF; CDR3nt: TGTGCCAGCAGTTTAGCCGGGGAGAGCACTGAAGCTTTCTTT; d_gene: NA; v_gene: TRBV28; abundance: NA; j_gene: TRBJ1-1
CDR3aa: CASRARPERSYEQYF; CDR3nt: TGTGCCAGCAGGGCTCGCCCCGAGCGGTCCTACGAGCAGTACTTC; d_gene: NA; v_gene: TRBV11-2; abundance: NA; j_gene: TRBJ2-7
CDR3aa: CASSLRTGGRETQYF; CDR3nt: TGCGCCAGCAGCTTAAGGACAGGGGGCCGGGAGACCCAGTACTTC; d_gene: TRBD1; v_gene: TRBV5-1; abundance: NA; j_gene: TRBJ2-5
CDR3aa: CASSLASGRADTQYF; CDR3nt: TGTGCCAGCAGCTTGGCTAGCGGGAGGGCAGATACGCAGTATTTT; d_gene: TRBD2; v_gene: TRBV5-6; abundance: NA; j_gene: TRBJ2-3
CDR3aa: CASSEGGFTDTQYF; CDR3nt: TGTGCCAGCAGTGAAGGAGGCTTTACAGATACGCAGTATTTT; d_gene: NA; v_gene: TRBV6-1; abundance: NA; j_gene: TRBJ2-3
CDR3aa: CASSQSGGNQPQHF; CDR3nt: TGTGCCAGCAGCCAGTCAGGAGGAAATCAGCCCCAGCATTTT; d_gene: NA; v_gene: TRBV7-2; abundance: many; j_gene: TRBJ1-5
CDR3aa: CASSDQTGYAEKLFF; CDR3nt: TGTGCCAGCAGTGACCAGACAGGGTATGCTGAAAAACTGTTTTTT; d_gene: TRBD1; v_gene: TRBV2; abundance: NA; j_gene: TRBJ1-4
CDR3aa: CASSPGLAGVSYEQYF; CDR3nt: TGTGCCAGCAGCCCGGGACTAGCGGGGGTCTCCTACGAGCAGTACTTC; d_gene: TRBD2; v_gene: TRBV7-9; abundance: NA; j_gene: TRBJ2-7
CDR3aa: CASSQGAEAFF; CDR3nt: TGTGCCAGCAGCCAGGGGGCTGAAGCTTTCTTT; d_gene: TRBD1; v_gene: TRBV7-6; abundance: NA; j_gene: TRBJ1-1
CDR3aa: CASSLGATDTQYF; CDR3nt: TGTGCCAGCAGCTTGGGGGCCACAGATACGCAGTATTTT; d_gene: NA; v_gene: TRBV7-2; abundance: NA; j_gene: TRBJ2-3
CDR3aa: CASSQDPGDSPLHF; CDR3nt: TGTGCCAGCAGCCAAGACCCGGGAGATTCACCCCTCCACTTT; d_gene: NA; v_gene: TRBV14; abundance: once; j_gene: TRBJ1-6
CDR3aa: CAWSSLPTNYGYTF; CDR3nt: TGTGCCTGGAGTTCGCTGCCGACAAATTATGGCTACACCTTC; d_gene: NA; v_gene: TRBV30; abundance: few; j_gene: TRBJ1-2
CDR3aa: CATEGNSGYTF; CDR3nt: TGTGCCACCGAGGGCAACTCAGGCTACACCTTC; d_gene: NA; v_gene: TRBV24-1; abundance: NA; j_gene: TRBJ1-2
CDR3aa: CATSDGSSYEQYF; CDR3nt: TGTGCCACCAGTGACGGTAGCTCCTACGAGCAGTACTTC; d_gene: NA; v_gene: TRBV24-1; abundance: NA; j_gene: TRBJ2-7
CDR3aa: CASSLRQGYNSPLHF; CDR3nt: TGTGCCAGCAGTCTCAGACAGGGCTATAATTCACCCCTCCACTTT; d_gene: TRBD1; v_gene: TRBV28; abundance: once; j_gene: TRBJ1-6
CDR3aa: CAWTEGGTGSDTQYF; CDR3nt: TGTGCCTGGACCGAGGGAGGGACGGGGTCAGATACGCAGTATTTT; d_gene: TRBD2; v_gene: TRBV30; abundance: NA; j_gene: TRBJ2-3
CDR3aa: CASRTGRETQYF; CDR3nt: TGTGCCAGCAGAACAGGGCGAGAGACCCAGTACTTC; d_gene: NA; v_gene: TRBV28; abundance: NA; j_gene: TRBJ2-5
CDR3aa: CASSQEGGQRETPEQYF; CDR3nt: TGTGCCAGCAGCCAAGAGGGGGGCCAGCGGGAGACCCCCGAGCAGTACTTC; d_gene: TRBD2; v_gene: TRBV14; abundance: once; j_gene: TRBJ2-7
CDR3aa: CASSLGQGETQYF; CDR3nt: TGTGCCAGCAGCCTTGGACAGGGTGAGACCCAGTACTTC; d_gene: TRBD1; v_gene: TRBV5-4; abundance: NA; j_gene: TRBJ2-5
CDR3aa: CASTPPGGRNQPQHF; CDR3nt: TGTGCCAGTACCCCACCGGGGGGGCGAAATCAGCCCCAGCATTTT; d_gene: NA; v_gene: TRBV19; abundance: NA; j_gene: TRBJ1-5
CDR3aa: CASSQQTGTNTEAFF; CDR3nt: TGCGCCAGCAGCCAACAGACAGGGACGAACACTGAAGCTTTCTTT; d_gene: TRBD1; v_gene: TRBV4-3; abundance: NA; j_gene: TRBJ1-1
CDR3aa: CASIGGRLAFF; CDR3nt: TGTGCCAGCATCGGTGGGAGGTTGGCTTTCTTT; d_gene: NA; v_gene: TRBV6-5; abundance: few; j_gene: TRBJ1-1
CDR3aa: CASSQDRGLGYTF; CDR3nt: TGCGCCAGCAGCCAAGATCGCGGCCTTGGCTACACCTTC; d_gene: NA; v_gene: TRBV4-3; abundance: NA; j_gene: TRBJ1-2
CDR3aa: CASSYSFPSGELFF; CDR3nt: TGTGCCAGCAGTTACTCTTTCCCCTCCGGGGAGCTGTTTTTT; d_gene: NA; v_gene: TRBV6-5; abundance: once; j_gene: TRBJ2-2
CDR3aa: CASITGQGVANQPQHF; CDR3nt: TGTGCCAGCATCACGGGACAGGGGGTCGCCAATCAGCCCCAGCATTTT; d_gene: TRBD1; v_gene: TRBV28; abundance: NA; j_gene: TRBJ1-5
CDR3aa: CASSLRLDRATDTQYF; CDR3nt: TGTGCCAGCAGCCTTCGGCTGGACAGGGCTACAGATACGCAGTATTTT; d_gene: TRBD1; v_gene: TRBV27; abundance: NA; j_gene: TRBJ2-3